This section outlines one T cell receptor beta chain sequence together with its context. Its antigen is unidentified. The source of the sample is a study of graft-versus-host responses after intestinal transplantation. Study details: Transplants given to recipients were multivisceral, liver-intestinal, or isolated intestinal.

This CDR3 has 16 residues. Germline V gene sequence: CDR1 LNHDA, CDR2 SQIVND (reference sequence). Deletions cut 3 bases from V and 8 bases from J, with 17 bases between. General observations from the study: Researchers found GvH clones in recipient marrow, and some showed up first in ileum or blood. Patients who carried graft-donor T cell macrochimerism also had high graft-versus-host to host-versus-graft clonal ratios in their allografts.

Profiling relied on immunoSEQ multiplex PCR, and the TCRdb table lists in-frame clones only, not all of them. The sample holds about 82,000 clones, 91% seen once. Sequencing was performed on unstimulated CD4+ T cells sorted from spleen or lymph node cells, taken before intestinal transplant. The source of this sequence is a human donor who received an intestinal transplant. The chain recombines TRBV19 with TRBJ1-6; a weak D match, TRBD1 (5 bases). The CDR3 DNA reads as TGTGCCAGTAGTATCCGGACGGGACTCTCCCATTCACCCCTCCACTTT. It is translated as CASSIRTGLSHSPLHF.